This T cell receptor beta chain stems from a study of PD-L1 blockade in urothelial cancer. The overall study: Starting around 2014, patients were given atezolizumab (1,200 mg intravenously every 3 weeks). Earlier, patients had received 0 to 3 chemotherapy regimens.

Time point described: pretreatment peripheral blood. Between 1 and 8 samples, pretreatment and on-treatment, were given by each patient. Clones were sequenced by immunoSEQ multiplex PCR, and TCRdb holds only the in-frame ones, with some missing. The sample gives 54,000 or so clones, over 65% of which show up once; 1% to 1.5% is in the top ten. This CDR3 is 18 amino acids long. V was trimmed by 4 bases and J by 1 base, leaving 24 bases between them. Germline CDR1 and CDR2: SGHDT and YYEEEE. V usage is TRBV5-6 and J usage is TRBJ2-7; no firm D call. The sequence was obtained from a man aged 45 to 65 with urothelial cancer. The sequencing here drew on PBMCs, taken around atezolizumab (anti-PD-L1) treatment. The CDR3 region has the DNA TGTGCCAGCAGCCCCACTCTGGCAGTAGCCCAATCTTCCTACGAGCAGTACTTC. This gives the protein CASSPTLAVAQSSYEQYF.